Described below is a single T cell receptor (beta chain) sequence and its context. The antigen is not known. The CDR3 length is 14 residues. Germline CDR1 MNHNS, CDR2 SASEGT. Trimming took 6 bases from V and 0 from J, leaving 9 bases between them. The data were taken from a study of tumor-infiltrating lymphocytes in localized non-small cell lung cancer. Looking at the study overall: Tumor tissue and non-adjacent uninvolved lung came from each patient. General observations from the study: Different pieces of the same tissue were used for each assay. Compared with uninvolved lung, tumors showed higher T cell infiltration by TCRbeta sequencing.

Data came from immunoSEQ multiplex PCR; TCRdb stores just in-frame clones and leaves some out. The repertoire holds over 5,500 clones, with just under 75% as singletons. This receptor was taken from a human donor with non-small cell lung cancer. The chain carries TRBV6-1 and TRBJ2-4; no reliable D call. The sample taken for sequencing was lung tumor tissue. The CDR3 coding sequence is TGTGCCAGCAGATCGGATCTAGCCAAAAACATTCAGTACTTC. Translating gives CASRSDLAKNIQYF.